Each of the 21 T cell receptor beta chains below was sequenced from the same sample in a study of blood T cell repertoires in COVID-19. The table came from immunoSEQ multiplex PCR; TCRdb's copy has only in-frame clones and leaves some out. Among 200,000 or so clones listed, about nine tenths were seen once. Sequencing input: PBMCs or T cells enriched from blood (not recorded which). The receptors originated from a man under 40 in a cohort exposed to, infected with or recovered from COVID-19 (not recorded which).

The gene calls are TRBV5-4 and TRBJ2-3; 11 nucleotides match TRBD2. Germline trimming cut 0 bases from V and 0 bases from J; bases unmatched to any gene: 12. Germline-derived CDR1 and CDR2 are SGHNT and YYREEE (reference sequence). This CDR3 comprises 20 residues. The CDR3 protein is CASSLGFSGRAQTSTDTQYF. The CDR3 bases are TGTGCCAGCAGCTTGGGGTTTAGCGGGAGGGCTCAAACTAGCACAGATACGCAGTATTTT.

This clone was observed a handful of times. The chain links TRBV29-1 to TRBJ1-1; a possible D gene is TRBD1 (6 bases). With 7 bases removed from V and 1 base from J, the gap between germline ends came to 16 bases. The CDR3 extends over 14 amino acids. Germline loops: CDR1 SQVTM, CDR2 ANQGSEA. CDR3 DNA sequence: TGCAGCGCACAGGGAACCATTAAGAACACTGAAGCTTTCTTT. Protein product: CSAQGTIKNTEAFF.

The chain combines TRBV9 with TRBJ1-2; 7 bases map to TRBD1. The CDR3 extends over 14 amino acids. V dropped 3 bases and J dropped 4; count of bases not matched to a gene: 6. Per germline, CDR1 SGDLS and CDR2 YYNGEE. The CDR3 reads CASSATGDGYGYTF. In DNA form, the CDR3 reads TGTGCCAGCAGCGCTACAGGGGATGGCTATGGCTACACCTTC.

The chain carries TRBV5-1 and TRBJ2-1; 8 bases match TRBD2. V was clipped by 0 bases and J by 7 bases; unmatched bases: 6. The CDR3 contains 15 residues. Germline V CDR1 and CDR2: SGHRS, YFSETQ. For the CDR3, the DNA is TGCGCCAGCAGCTTGGTTCCGGGAGGGGATAATGAGCAGTTCTTC. Translated, it gives CASSLVPGGDNEQFF. Looking up the rest from reference TRBV5-1 and TRBJ2-1 gives the full variable domain: KAGVTQTPRYLIKTRGQQVTLSCSPISGHRSVSWYQQTPGQGLQFLFEYFSETQRNKGNFPGRFSGRQFSNSRSEMNVSTLELGDSALYLCASSLVPGGDNEQFFGPGTRLTVL.

The chain employs TRBV27 and TRBJ2-5, with 7 bases aligning to TRBD1. The CDR3 consists of 16 residues. The J segment lost 2 bases and the V segment lost 7 bases, leaving 13 bases of the junction unmatched. Germline loops: CDR1 MNHEY, CDR2 SMNVEV (reference sequence). The CDR3 DNA reads TGTGCCAGCACAAAGGACAGGTCGATGGTTCAAGAGACCCAGTACTTC. It specifies CASTKDRSMVQETQYF.

The chain links TRBV7-2 to TRBJ2-5, with D hard to call. The length of the CDR3 is 15 residues. Germline assignment: CDR1 SGHTA and CDR2 FQGNSA. V was clipped by 2 bases and J by 5 bases, with 15 bases between them. The CDR3 coding sequence is TGTGCCAGCAGCTTACTTTCTAAGGTCGGGGAGACCCAGTACTTC. The encoded protein is CASSLLSKVGETQYF.

J is TRBJ1-1 and V is TRBV12-3 or TRBV12-4; D unclear. Trimming removed 6 bases at V and 1 base at J, with 9 bases between. The length of the CDR3 is 13 residues. The CDR3 here is CASRLTGNTEAFF. The CDR3 DNA follows: TGTGCCAGCAGACTGACGGGGAACACTGAAGCTTTCTTT.

The chain carries TRBV4-1 and TRBJ2-7, with 10 bases matching TRBD2. CDR3 length: 18 amino acids. CDR1 and CDR2 from the germline V gene are MGHRA and YSYEKL. J gave up 3 bases and V 2 bases, and 13 bases lay outside the gene matches. In DNA, the CDR3 is TGCGCCAGCAGCCAATTTTTTCCCACCGGGACTAGCGACTACGAGCAGTACTTC. Encoded protein: CASSQFFPTGTSDYEQYF.

The rearrangement links TRBV19 to TRBJ1-2; weak D call: TRBD1 (5 bases). Germline CDR1 and CDR2: LNHDA and SQIVND (reference sequence). This CDR3 has 14 residues. V was shortened by 2 bases and J by 3 bases, with 10 bases between the two germline ends. The CDR3 coding sequence is TGTGCCAGTAGTATAAGGGGAGGGGACTATGGCTACACCTTC. This translates into CASSIRGGDYGYTF. Variable domain in full (rest from reference TRBV19 and TRBJ1-2): DGGITQSPKYLFRKEGQNVTLSCEQNLNHDAMYWYRQDPGQGLRLIYYSQIVNDFQKGDIAEGYSVSREKKESFPLTVTSAQKNPTAFYLCASSIRGGDYGYTFGSGTRLTVV.

This sequence joins TRBV28 and TRBJ1-6; 9 bases map to TRBD1. This CDR3 spans 15 amino acids. V shed 6 bases and J 5 bases; nucleotides not matched to a gene: 5. The germline V gene has CDR1 MDHEN and CDR2 SYDVKM. DNA for the CDR3: TGTGCCAGCAGCGAACAGGGGGCTGATAATTCACCCCTCCACTTT. This gives the protein CASSEQGADNSPLHF.

This rearrangement joins TRBV7-8 to TRBJ2-2; 9 bases are shared with TRBD2. The CDR3 runs to 15 residues. Losses at the gene ends were 6 bases for V and 8 bases for J; bases not matched to a gene: 10. Germline values: CDR1 SGHVS, CDR2 FQNEAQ. The CDR3 here is CASSELAGPRGELFF. CDR3 coding DNA: TGTGCCAGCAGTGAACTAGCGGGCCCAAGGGGGGAGCTGTTTTTT.

This clone showed up just a few times. The gene calls are TRBV19 and TRBJ2-2; D is possibly TRBD1 (5 bases). The V gene's germline CDR1 is LNHDA and CDR2 SQIVND (reference sequence). The CDR3 runs to 11 residues. Between the trimmed V and J ends, which lost 11 bases and 9 bases, there was a span of 13 bases. The CDR3 DNA reads TGTGCCGCTCAGGGTATCAGGGAGCTGTTTTTT. Translated: CAAQGIRELFF.

This clone was counted a single time. This chain connects TRBV5-1 to TRBJ1-6; 8 nucleotides line up with TRBD1. V lost 4 bases, J lost 9 bases, and 9 bases stayed unmatched. The CDR3 runs to 15 residues. The germline V gene has CDR1 SGHRS and CDR2 YFSETQ. The CDR3 region is CASSGETGESSPLHF. Here the CDR3 DNA reads TGCGCCAGCAGCGGAGAGACAGGGGAGAGTTCACCCCTCCACTTT.

The chain joins TRBV21-1 to TRBJ2-7; TRBD1, the table's D call, lacks a check against the DNA. TRBV21-1 is a pseudogene. The CDR3 runs to 17 residues. CDR3 coding DNA: TGTGCCAGCAGCAAAGTAAGGACAGGGGAATCGAACTACGAGCAGTACTTC. Protein product: CASSKVRTGESNYEQYF.

V is TRBV28 and J is TRBJ1-4; tentatively, D is TRBD1 (6 bases). From germline, CDR1 is MDHEN and CDR2 SYDVKM. The CDR3 contains 18 residues. Trimming took 3 bases from V and 1 from J, leaving 18 bases between them. Here the CDR3 reads CASSFNVRGGETNEKLFF. The CDR3 DNA is TGTGCCAGCAGTTTTAATGTTCGAGGGGGTGAAACTAATGAAAAACTGTTTTTT. The whole variable domain, filled in from reference TRBV28 and TRBJ1-4, reads DVKVTQSSRYLVKRTGEKVFLECVQDMDHENMFWYRQDPGLGLRLIYFSYDVKMKEKGDIPEGYSVSREKKERFSLILESASTNQTSMYLCASSFNVRGGETNEKLFFGSGTQLSVL.

The chain employs TRBV5-1 and TRBJ2-1; 14 nucleotides align to TRBD2. Trimming at V came to 4 bases and at J to 0 bases, leaving 12 bases not matched to a gene. Germline loops: CDR1 SGHRS, CDR2 YFSETQ. The CDR3 spans 20 residues. This chain's CDR3 is CASSAATSGRVLSSYNEQFF. Here the CDR3 DNA reads TGCGCCAGCAGCGCGGCGACTAGCGGGAGGGTTTTGAGCTCCTACAATGAGCAGTTCTTC.

This clone came up a few times. The chain carries TRBV3-1 (or the pseudogene TRBV3-2) and TRBJ2-4; 8 bases are shared with TRBD1. J gave up 5 bases and V 1 base, and 7 bases lay outside the gene matches. The CDR3 sequence is 16 residues long. Germline V lookup: CDR1 LGHDT, CDR2 YNNKEL (reference sequence). In nucleotides, the CDR3 is TGTGCCAGCAGCCAAGGGACAGGGTGGTCGGAAAACATTCAGTACTTC. It is translated as CASSQGTGWSENIQYF.

Points on this clone: Other DNA variants within this sample encode the same CDR3. The CDR3 DNA sequence: TGTGCCAGCAGCCAAGATGGAGGAAATTATGGCTACACCTTC. Amino acids: CASSQDGGNYGYTF. The chain carries TRBV4-2 and TRBJ1-2; D unresolved. Germline CDR1 reads LGHNA; CDR2 reads YNFKEQ. The V end lost 0 bases, the J end lost 5 bases, and 10 bases lay between the germline ends. The CDR3 runs to 14 residues.

The V gene is TRBV19, the J gene TRBJ1-1; D ambiguous. Germline V gene lookup returns CDR1 LNHDA and CDR2 SQIVND (reference sequence). The CDR3 sequence is 14 residues long. Trimming removed 9 bases at V and 7 bases at J, with 21 bases between. CDR3 region: CASDDQGGYGEAFF. The DNA for the CDR3 is TGTGCCAGCGACGACCAAGGAGGGTACGGTGAAGCTTTCTTT.

This clone was counted between two and nine times. The chain couples TRBV3-1 (or the pseudogene TRBV3-2) to TRBJ1-5; perhaps TRBD1 as D (5 bases). The CDR3 is 13 amino acids. Trimming left V 4 bases short and J 4 bases short, with 8 bases between. CDR1 is LGHDT, CDR2 YNNKEL, per germline (reference sequence). CDR3 protein: CASSPGKNQPQHF. The DNA for the CDR3 is TGTGCCAGCAGCCCAGGGAAAAATCAGCCCCAGCATTTT.

V is TRBV7-3 and J is TRBJ2-3; 7 bases are a match to TRBD2. V lost 5 bases to trimming and J lost 11 bases; unmatched junction nucleotides: 10. The CDR3 is 13 residues long. Germline loops: CDR1 SGHTA, CDR2 FQGTGA. CDR3 DNA: TGTGCCAGCAGCGTTTCCGGGGAGGGCGGGCAGTATTTT. Its protein is CASSVSGEGGQYF.